This entry lists 25 T cell receptor beta chains sequenced from one sample in a study of blood T cell repertoires in COVID-19. Libraries were prepared by immunoSEQ multiplex PCR; TCRdb keeps only in-frame clonotypes and omits some of them. The table includes hundreds of thousands of clones, around 91% detected once. The sequenced material came from PBMCs or T cells enriched from blood (not recorded which). These receptors originate from a man aged 25-40 years who had recovered from COVID-19.

The chain is built from TRBV11-3 and TRBJ2-3, with D possibly being TRBD1 (5 bases). The V and J ends lost 2 bases and 3 bases respectively, with 12 bases between them. The CDR3 is 15 amino acids. Looked up from germline, CDR1 is SGHNT and CDR2 is YENEEA. CDR3 in DNA: TGTGCCAGCAGCTTACAGGGTTGGGGTACAGATACGCAGTATTTT. Protein: CASSLQGWGTDTQYF. Supplemented by reference TRBV11-3 and TRBJ2-3, the full variable domain reads EAGVVQSPRYKIIEKKQPVAFWCNPISGHNTLYWYLQNLGQGPELLIRYENEEAVDDSQLPKDRFSAERLKGVDSTLKIQPAELGDSAVYLCASSLQGWGTDTQYFGPGTRLTVL.

The J gene is TRBJ1-3, the V gene TRBV7-8; D is perhaps TRBD1 (6 bases). The CDR3 has 16 amino acids. Germline CDR1 reads SGHVS; CDR2 reads FQNEAQ. V was cut by 5 bases and J by 0 bases, with 14 bases left in between. The CDR3 nucleotides are TGTGCCAGCAGCCGCAGGGACACCTACTCTGGAAACACCATATATTTT. Translated, it gives CASSRRDTYSGNTIYF.

V is TRBV27 and J is TRBJ2-7; TRBD2 matches at 11 bases. Trimming took 0 bases from V and 3 from J; bases not matched to a gene: 7. This CDR3 region has 17 residues. The germline V gene encodes CDR1 MNHEY and CDR2 SMNVEV (reference sequence). DNA of the CDR3: TGTGCCAGCAGTTTATCGCCCCTAGCGGGAGGTTACTACGAGCAGTACTTC. This translates into CASSLSPLAGGYYEQYF.

The chain links TRBV24-1 to TRBJ1-2; TRBD1 matches 7 bases. V gave up 4 bases and J gave up 7 bases; unmatched junction bases: 11. The CDR3 is 15 residues long. CDR1 is KGHDR, CDR2 SFDVKD, per germline. The chain's CDR3 is CATSDPGTGDSGYTF. CDR3 nucleotide sequence: TGTGCCACCAGTGACCCCGGAACAGGGGATTCTGGCTACACCTTC.

The gene calls are TRBV28 and TRBJ2-7; TRBD1 matches at 8 bases. The V and J ends lost 2 bases and 7 bases, in that order; junction bases with no gene match: 7. Germline CDR1 reads MDHEN; CDR2 reads SYDVKM. CDR3 length: 14 residues. DNA for the CDR3: TGTGCCAGCAGTTTACAGGGGGCGGTTCATGAGCAGTACTTC. Its translation is CASSLQGAVHEQYF.

This clone showed up just once. V gene TRBV6-5 combines with J gene TRBJ1-5; D remains ambiguous. This CDR3 is built from 13 residues. Trimming stripped 4 bases from V and 2 bases from J, with 6 bases between. The germline gives CDR1 MNHEY, CDR2 SVGAGI. The CDR3 protein is CASSFHGNQPQHF. CDR3 coding DNA: TGTGCCAGCAGTTTCCATGGCAATCAGCCCCAGCATTTT.

This chain uses TRBV5-4 with TRBJ2-3; a weak D match, TRBD1 (5 bases). V lost 0 bases, J lost 1 base, and 9 bases lay in between. Per the germline V gene, CDR1 is SGHNT and CDR2 is YYREEE (reference sequence). CDR3 length: 15 residues. The CDR3 DNA reads as TGTGCCAGCAGCTTGGCAGGGTCGGGCACAGATACGCAGTATTTT. It is translated as CASSLAGSGTDTQYF.

In this sample, this clone turned up once. The V call is TRBV29-1, the J call TRBJ2-7; tentative D call: TRBD2 (6 bases). Germline V gene data show CDR1 as SQVTM and CDR2 as ANQGSEA. The CDR3 covers 15 residues. The V gene lost 0 bases and the J gene lost 0 bases, with 12 bases spanning the gap. Here the CDR3 reads CSVEEGGASSYEQYF. The CDR3 nucleotides are TGCAGCGTTGAAGAAGGAGGGGCAAGCTCCTACGAGCAGTACTTC.

CDR3 in DNA: TGTGCCAGCAGTGAAGAAGGGGCCTTGGGCACCATATATTTT. Its translation is CASSEEGALGTIYF. This rearrangement joins TRBV2 to TRBJ1-3; perhaps TRBD1 as D (5 bases). The CDR3 consists of 14 residues. The V end was cut by 1 base, the J end by 9 bases, with 13 bases between. From germline, CDR1 is SNHLY and CDR2 FYNNEI.

The chain uses TRBV7-9 and TRBJ1-1; D is undetermined. Germline CDR1 reads SEHNR; CDR2 reads FQNEAQ (reference sequence). Trimming pared 5 bases from V and 6 bases from J, leaving 13 bases between. This CDR3 region has 13 residues. CDR3 amino acids: CASSTTREPEAFF. In nucleotides, the CDR3 is TGTGCCAGCAGCACTACCCGGGAGCCTGAAGCTTTCTTT.

V and J are TRBV7-2 and TRBJ2-7; 7 nucleotides agree with TRBD1. This CDR3 comprises 16 residues. From germline, CDR1 is SGHTA and CDR2 FQGNSA. V shed 0 bases and J 3 bases; nucleotides not matched to a gene: 8. The CDR3 spells CASSLACDREIYEQYF. The CDR3 bases are TGTGCCAGCAGCTTAGCGTGTGACAGGGAAATCTACGAGCAGTACTTC. The entire variable domain, with the rest obtained from reference TRBV7-2 and TRBJ2-7, is as follows: GAGVSQSPSNKVTEKGKDVELRCDPISGHTALYWYRQSLGQGLEFLIYFQGNSAPDKSGLPSDRFSAERTGGSVSTLTIQRTQQEDSAVYLCASSLACDREIYEQYFGPGTRLTVT.

The V and J genes are TRBV19 and TRBJ1-1, with 10 bases lining up with TRBD1. Germline V gives CDR1 LNHDA, CDR2 SQIVND (reference sequence). The trim removed 8 bases at V and 2 bases at J, leaving 8 bases unmatched. The CDR3 covers 15 residues. CDR3 DNA: TGTGCCAGTCGTGACAGGGGGCAGAGAAACACTGAAGCTTTCTTT. Residues: CASRDRGQRNTEAFF.

This clone was seen only once. The V and J genes are TRBV27 and TRBJ2-5, with D tentatively TRBD1 (5 bases). The CDR3 runs to 14 residues. V was pared by 4 bases and J by 1 base, with 10 bases between. Germline V gene data show CDR1 as MNHEY and CDR2 as SMNVEV (reference sequence). CDR3 bases: TGTGCCAGCAGTTCGACAGACTTCCAAGAGACCCAGTACTTC. The encoded protein is CASSSTDFQETQYF.

The chain employs TRBV30 and TRBJ2-2; 12 bases match TRBD2. The CDR3 consists of 15 residues. Trimming cost V 5 bases and J 4 bases; bases outside gene matches: 5. The germline V gene has CDR1 GTSNPN and CDR2 SVGIG (reference sequence). CDR3 nucleotide sequence: TGTGCCTGGGCCACGGGACTAGCGGGCACCGGGGAGCTGTTTTTT. It codes for CAWATGLAGTGELFF.

The chain joins TRBV7-3 to TRBJ2-2; tentatively, D is TRBD2 (5 bases). Germline values: CDR1 SGHTA, CDR2 FQGTGA. CDR3 size: 12 residues. The germline V and J ends were trimmed by 5 bases and 6 bases, with 7 bases remaining between them. Written as DNA, the CDR3 is TGTGCCAGCAGCCAACTAGCCGGGGAGCTGTTTTTT. Translation gives CASSQLAGELFF.

This clone was observed a handful of times. The chain links TRBV10-1 to TRBJ2-7; 8 bases map to TRBD2. J gave up 13 bases and V 3 bases, and 8 bases lay outside the gene matches. The CDR3 covers 12 residues. CDR1 is WNHNN and CDR2 is SYGVQD in the germline V gene (reference sequence). CDR3 in amino acids: CASSDDQREPYF. The DNA of the CDR3 is TGCGCCAGCAGTGACGATCAGCGGGAGCCATACTTC.

The chain recombines TRBV30 with TRBJ2-3; D is possibly TRBD1 (5 bases). Germline CDR1 GTSNPN, CDR2 SVGIG (reference sequence). The CDR3 totals 13 residues. V lost 2 bases and J lost 2, with 8 bases in between. CDR3 protein: CAWSPQVTDTQYF. In DNA form, the CDR3 reads TGTGCCTGGAGTCCACAGGTCACAGATACGCAGTATTTT. The full variable domain, with the rest looked up from reference TRBV30 and TRBJ2-3, is SQTIHQWPATLVQPVGSPLSLECTVEGTSNPNLYWYRQAAGRGLQLLFYSVGIGQISSEVPQNLSASRPQDRQFILSSKKLLLSDSGFYLCAWSPQVTDTQYFGPGTRLTVL.

This clone was seen only once. The CDR3 is CASSPGVVGDYYNEQFF. For the CDR3, the DNA is TGTGCCAGCAGCCCGGGGGTGGTCGGGGACTACTACAATGAGCAGTTCTTC. The J gene is TRBJ2-1, the V gene TRBV11-2; TRBD2 matches at 7 bases. Trimming at V came to 5 bases and at J to 3 bases, leaving 13 bases not matched to a gene. Per germline, CDR1 SGHAT and CDR2 FQNNGV. The CDR3 is 17 amino acids.

The gene calls are TRBV5-1 and TRBJ2-2, with D unclear. This CDR3 has 14 amino acids. Germline V CDR1 and CDR2: SGHRS, YFSETQ. The V end lost 2 bases, the J end lost 7 bases, and 12 bases lay between the germline ends. The CDR3 region is CASSLNTQSGELFF. As DNA, the CDR3 is TGCGCCAGCAGCTTAAACACGCAAAGCGGGGAGCTGTTTTTT.

The chain couples TRBV19 to TRBJ1-2; 10 bases are a match to TRBD1. This CDR3 is 15 amino acids long. Trimming removed 6 bases from V and 3 bases from J; junction bases left unmatched: 7. From germline, CDR1 is LNHDA and CDR2 SQIVND (reference sequence). CDR3: CASRVAGQGYYGYTF. The CDR3 bases are TGTGCCAGTAGGGTGGCGGGACAGGGGTACTATGGCTACACCTTC.

The rearrangement links TRBV6-5 to TRBJ1-2; 11 nucleotides agree with TRBD1. Per germline, CDR1 MNHEY and CDR2 SVGAGI. The CDR3 has 16 amino acids. V shed 2 bases, J shed 4 bases, and the junction held 6 bases outside the gene matches. This chain's CDR3 is CASSYIRTGGSYGYTF. The CDR3 DNA follows: TGTGCCAGCAGTTACATTCGGACAGGGGGCAGCTATGGCTACACCTTC.

This clone has only one observation. The CDR3: CASSLNIARANNEQFF. The DNA for the CDR3 is TGTGCCAGCTCATTAAACATAGCGAGGGCAAACAATGAGCAGTTCTTC. The chain has TRBV18 and TRBJ2-1, with D maybe TRBD2 (5 bases). CDR1 is KGHSH, CDR2 LQKENI, per germline. The CDR3 consists of 16 residues. V lost 5 bases to trimming and J lost 5 bases, with 19 bases between them.

The J gene is TRBJ1-1, the V gene TRBV7-9; D might be TRBD1 (5 bases). Germline CDR1 SEHNR, CDR2 FQNEAQ (reference sequence). The length of the CDR3 is 14 residues. Trimming took 1 base from V and 3 from J, leaving 9 bases between them. The DNA for the CDR3 is TGTGCCAGCAGCTTAGGCAGGGATCACACTGAAGCTTTCTTT. Protein sequence: CASSLGRDHTEAFF.

J is TRBJ1-3 and V is TRBV7-2; 10 positions agree with TRBD1. Unmatched junction bases numbered 8, after V lost 4 bases and J lost 2 bases. This CDR3 spans 17 amino acids. Germline V gene sequence: CDR1 SGHTA, CDR2 FQGNSA. The CDR3 DNA follows: TGTGCCAGCAGCTCCCCGGGACAGGGGCCTCCTGGAAACACCATATATTTT. It specifies CASSSPGQGPPGNTIYF.

This chain links TRBV12-3 or TRBV12-4 with TRBJ1-2; no definite D call. Trimming stripped 8 bases from V and 7 bases from J, with 14 bases between. This CDR3 is 12 amino acids long. CDR3 loop: CASHYAGSGYTF. The CDR3 DNA is TGTGCCAGCCACTACGCGGGTTCTGGCTACACCTTC.